Shown below are 11 T cell receptor beta chains from a single sample sequenced in a study of blood T cell repertoires in COVID-19. Produced via immunoSEQ multiplex PCR; TCRdb's table is partial and in-frame only. The repertoire holds about 210,000 clones, with around four fifths as singletons. The sample taken for sequencing was PBMCs or T cells enriched from blood (not recorded which). The receptor set was obtained from a middle-aged man who had recovered from COVID-19.

The chain couples TRBV28 to TRBJ1-5; perhaps TRBD1 as D (6 bases). This CDR3 has 14 amino acids. Trimming removed 9 bases from V and 4 bases from J, with 16 bases in between. Germline V gives CDR1 MDHEN, CDR2 SYDVKM. The CDR3 sequence: CASTTPGQNQPQHF. The CDR3 bases are TGTGCCAGTACTACTCCGGGACAAAATCAGCCCCAGCATTTT.

This chain connects TRBV27 to TRBJ1-6, with TRBD1 matching 8 bases. In germline, CDR1 is MNHEY, CDR2 SMNVEV (reference sequence). The CDR3 is 15 residues long. J lost 9 bases, V lost 7 bases, and 11 bases had no gene match. CDR3 in amino acids: CASTIQGGIGSPLHF. CDR3 coding DNA: TGTGCCAGCACCATACAGGGGGGCATCGGTTCACCCCTCCACTTT.

The V gene is TRBV14, the J gene TRBJ1-3, with TRBD1 as a possible D gene (5 bases). The CDR3 length is 16 residues. Germline V gene lookup returns CDR1 SGHDN and CDR2 FVKESK. Between the trimmed V and J ends, which lost 4 bases and 0 bases, there was a span of 13 bases. This chain's CDR3 is CASSRSQGHSGNTIYF. CDR3 coding DNA: TGTGCCAGCAGCCGGTCGCAGGGCCACTCTGGAAACACCATATATTTT.

This clone occurred many times. The V gene is TRBV11-2, the J gene TRBJ1-2; tentatively, D is TRBD1 (5 bases). The CDR3 totals 13 residues. Germline loops: CDR1 SGHAT, CDR2 FQNNGV. Trimming pared 5 bases from V and 8 bases from J, leaving 15 bases between. The CDR3 spells CASSPGGTWGYTF. The CDR3 DNA reads TGTGCCAGCAGCCCCGGGGGGACTTGGGGCTACACCTTC.

The gene calls are TRBV28 and TRBJ1-3; 10 nucleotides line up with TRBD1. The J segment lost 3 bases and the V segment lost 6 bases, leaving 2 bases of the junction unmatched. The CDR3 loop spans 14 amino acids. Germline CDR1 MDHEN, CDR2 SYDVKM. CDR3 sequence reads: CASSWTGGGNTIYF. In DNA, the CDR3 is TGTGCCAGCAGCTGGACAGGGGGTGGAAACACCATATATTTT.

The V call is TRBV15, the J call TRBJ2-2, with TRBD2 as a possible D gene (5 bases). Trimming took 1 base from V and 5 from J, leaving 8 bases between them. The germline CDR1 and CDR2 sequences are LNHNV and YYDKDF (reference sequence). This CDR3 comprises 14 residues. The DNA of the CDR3 is TGTGCCACCAGCAGAGTAACTAGTACCGGGGAGCTGTTTTTT. It translates to CATSRVTSTGELFF.

The V and J genes are TRBV9 and TRBJ1-2; D is undetermined. V lost 3 bases, J lost 2 bases, and 8 bases lay in between. The CDR3 consists of 13 residues. Germline lookup yields CDR1 SGDLS and CDR2 YYNGEE. The CDR3 DNA follows: TGTGCCAGCAGCGGCCTCGGGAACTATGGCTACACCTTC. It specifies CASSGLGNYGYTF.

The chain employs TRBV24-1 and TRBJ1-5; D is uncertain. V was pared by 5 bases and J by 2 bases, with 6 bases between. The length of the CDR3 is 13 residues. Germline V lookup: CDR1 KGHDR, CDR2 SFDVKD. CDR3 DNA sequence: TGTGCCACCAGTGGAGGGCGCAATCAGCCCCAGCATTTT. This sequence encodes CATSGGRNQPQHF.

DNA for the CDR3: TGTGCCAGCAGTTCTCTTCTCAGGGGGCCCACTGAAGCTTTCTTT. Protein product: CASSSLLRGPTEAFF. The chain carries TRBV6-5 and TRBJ1-1; 8 bases are a match to TRBD1. CDR3 size: 15 residues. Germline CDR1 and CDR2: MNHEY and SVGAGI. Trimming removed 4 bases from V and 4 bases from J; junction bases left unmatched: 8.

V usage is TRBV6-5 and J usage is TRBJ1-2, with 7 bases identical to TRBD1. The J segment lost 7 bases and the V segment lost 6 bases, leaving 8 bases of the junction unmatched. The CDR3 spans 13 residues. Germline values: CDR1 MNHEY, CDR2 SVGAGI. CDR3 protein: CASRSTGKSGYTF. In DNA form, the CDR3 reads TGTGCCAGCAGATCGACAGGGAAAAGTGGCTACACCTTC.

The chain combines TRBV10-1 with TRBJ1-1; D call uncertain. Germline CDR1 is WNHNN and CDR2 is SYGVQD (reference sequence). CDR3 size: 15 residues. V lost 0 bases and J lost 4, with 12 bases in between. CDR3 sequence (DNA): TGCGCCAGCAGTGAGTCGTCACCCGGTTTCACTGAAGCTTTCTTT. Its translation is CASSESSPGFTEAFF.